A selection of T cell receptor beta chains follows, all from one sample in a study of T cells in tuberculosis. Data came from immunoSEQ multiplex PCR; TCRdb stores just in-frame clones and leaves some out. This table holds around 23,000 clones, around 82% found once. The sequencing here drew on PBMCs, taken at tuberculosis diagnosis. The source is an adult with tuberculosis. CDR3s include the opening cysteine and the closing phenylalanine or tryptophan. The order of the fields is D gene, clone size, V gene, J gene, CDR3 DNA, CDR3 protein. D genes are given only for firm matches. The size field is filled for only some rows; it gives once, few, many or a size class.

>TRBD1|NA|TRBV4-1|TRBJ1-1
TGCGCCAGCAGCCAAGATGAGGGGGCATACACTGAAGCTTTCTTT
CASSQDEGAYTEAFF
>NA|NA|TRBV30|TRBJ2-2
TGTGCCTGGAGTGTCGGGACTCTTGTCACCGGGGAGCTGTTTTTT
CAWSVGTLVTGELFF
>TRBD1|once|TRBV19|TRBJ2-7
TGTGCCAGTAGTGACAGGGCCTCCTACGAGCAGTACTTC
CASSDRASYEQYF
>TRBD2|NA|TRBV5-1|TRBJ2-1
TGCGCCTCTTCGAGAGGGAGGGATGAGCAGTTCTTC
CASSRGRDEQFF
>TRBD2|NA|TRBV6-5|TRBJ2-2
TGTGCCAGCAGTACTAGCGGGGGAAACACCGGGGAGCTGTTTTTT
CASSTSGGNTGELFF
>TRBD1|few|TRBV5-1|TRBJ1-5
TGCGCCAGCAGCCCGACAGGGGGCAATCAGCCCCAGCATTTT
CASSPTGGNQPQHF
>NA|NA|TRBV7-2|TRBJ1-1
TGTGCCAGCAGCTCCGTAGGGGTGAACACTGAAGCTTTCTTT
CASSSVGVNTEAFF
>NA|few|TRBV4-1|TRBJ2-7
TGCGCCAGCAGCTCGAGTCAGGGGTACGAGCAGTACTTC
CASSSSQGYEQYF
>NA|once|TRBV21-1|TRBJ2-2
TGTGCCAGCAGCAAAGGTCCTACTAGCGGGAGGGCCGGGGAGCTGTTTTTT
CASSKGPTSGRAGELFF
>NA|NA|TRBV5-6|TRBJ1-4
TGTGCCAGCAGCCGGGACACTTATGCAACTAATGAAAAACTGTTTTTT
CASSRDTYATNEKLFF
>TRBD1|NA|TRBV7-2|TRBJ1-5
TGTGCCAGCAGCGTACAACAGGGGGCGACGCAGCCCCAGCATTTT
CASSVQQGATQPQHF
>TRBD1|NA|TRBV6-5|TRBJ1-2
TGTGCCAGCAGCCGTCAGGGGGCCTGGGGCTACACCTTC
CASSRQGAWGYTF
>NA|NA|TRBV5-1|TRBJ2-2
TGCGCCAGCAGCTTGGAGCGCGGGGAGCTGTTTTTT
CASSLERGELFF
>NA|NA|TRBV30|TRBJ2-1
TGTGCCTGGCACTCGAGGAACCTGGAGAAGGATGAGCAGTTCTTC
CAWHSRNLEKDEQFF
>TRBD1|NA|TRBV7-9|TRBJ1-4
TGTGCCAGCAGCTCTCGCGCAGGGGGTGTAATTAATGAAAAACTGTTTTTT
CASSSRAGGVINEKLFF
>NA|NA|TRBV6-1|TRBJ1-1
TGTGCCAGCATGCGAGAGGTCCTGAACACTGAAGCTTTCTTT
CASMREVLNTEAFF
>NA|NA|TRBV2|TRBJ1-5
TGTGCCAGCAGTGTAGGGGCGGGGGTTTGGCAGCCCCAGCATTTT
CASSVGAGVWQPQHF
>TRBD2|few|TRBV4-3|TRBJ2-7
TGCGCCAGCAGTTCCCCCGGGACTAGCGCCTACGAGCAGTACTTC
CASSSPGTSAYEQYF
>TRBD1|once|TRBV6-1|TRBJ2-1
TGTGCCAGCACCCCGACAGGGACCTACAATGAGCAGTTCTTC
CASTPTGTYNEQFF
>NA|NA|TRBV6-6|TRBJ2-4
TGTGCCAGCGATAACTACAGGGTTGAGGCCAAAAACATTCAGTACTTC
CASDNYRVEAKNIQYF
>NA|NA|TRBV11-3|TRBJ1-1
TGTGCCAGCAGCTTAGAAGCCGAGAACACTGAAGCTTTCTTT
CASSLEAENTEAFF
>NA|NA|TRBV19|TRBJ1-5
TGTGCCAGTACCCGACCGGGGGAAAGGGATCAGCCCCAGCATTTT
CASTRPGERDQPQHF
>TRBD1|NA|TRBV19|TRBJ1-1
TGTGCCAGTACACCCTCGGCCGGGACAGGAGCTAACACTGAAGCTTTCTTT
CASTPSAGTGANTEAFF
>NA|NA|TRBV6-5|TRBJ2-7
TGTGCCAGCAGTTACTCGAGTAGGGGCCCCTACGAGCAGTACTTC
CASSYSSRGPYEQYF
>NA|NA|TRBV5-6|TRBJ1-2
TGTGCCAGCAGGCCTATTGGAGCTAACTATGGCTACACCTTC
CASRPIGANYGYTF
>NA|NA|TRBV12-5|TRBJ2-1
TGTGCTAGTGGTTCTCCGGGGGGCTCGCAGTTCTTC
CASGSPGGSQFF
>NA|NA|TRBV7-9|TRBJ1-2
TGTGCCAGCAGTCTGGACAAAATAAGCTATGGCTACACCTTC
CASSLDKISYGYTF
>NA|NA|TRBV5-1|TRBJ1-1
TGCGCCAGCAGCCGCGGAGACCAGGAAGCTTTCTTT
CASSRGDQEAFF
>TRBD1|NA|TRBV2|TRBJ1-6
TGTGCCAGCAGTGGGACCGGGACAGGGAATAATTCACCCCTCCACTTT
CASSGTGTGNNSPLHF
>NA|NA|TRBV30|TRBJ1-1
TGTGCCTGGAGTGTAAACGCGGGAACTGAAGCTTTCTTT
CAWSVNAGTEAFF
>TRBD1|NA|TRBV2|TRBJ2-7
TGTGCCGTAAACAGGGGGAACGAGCAGTACTTC
CAVNRGNEQYF
>NA|NA|TRBV21-1|TRBJ2-7
TGTGCCAGCAGCAGAGGACAGCAACTTTCCTACGAGCAGTACTTC
CASSRGQQLSYEQYF
>TRBD1|NA|TRBV4-1|TRBJ2-7
TGCGCCAGCAGCCAAAAATCCGGGACAGGGGGGACCTACGAGCAGTACTTC
CASSQKSGTGGTYEQYF
>NA|NA|TRBV6-1|TRBJ2-2
TGTGCCAGCTCTCGGGTCGTAGCGAACACCGGGGAGCTGTTTTTT
CASSRVVANTGELFF
>NA|NA|TRBV10-2|TRBJ1-3
TGCGCCAGCAGTGTACAGCAGGCTTCCGGAAACACCATATATTTT
CASSVQQASGNTIYF
>TRBD1|NA|TRBV5-8|TRBJ1-2
TGTGCCAGCAGCTTGAACCAGGGGGTAAACTATGGCTACACCTTC
CASSLNQGVNYGYTF
>NA|NA|TRBV7-6|TRBJ2-7
TGTGCCAGCAGCTTACCAGCTAGCGAGCAGTACTTC
CASSLPASEQYF
>TRBD1|NA|TRBV30|TRBJ1-2
TGTGCCTGGAGAATCATTTGGACAGGGGGATATGGCTACACCTTC
CAWRIIWTGGYGYTF
>NA|NA|TRBV14|TRBJ1-1
TGTGCCAGCAGCCAAGATCAGGGCATCCTAATGAACACTGAAGCTTTCTTT
CASSQDQGILMNTEAFF
>NA|NA|TRBV6-1|TRBJ1-1
TGTGCCAGTTCATTCCATACGGGAGCGAACACTGAAGCTTTCTTT
CASSFHTGANTEAFF
>NA|NA|TRBV5-6|TRBJ2-1
TGTGCCAGCAGCCCAACCGGGACTCTGTACTACAATGAGCAGTTCTTC
CASSPTGTLYYNEQFF
>NA|NA|TRBV29-1|TRBJ1-2
TGCAGCGTTGAAGATCTACAGGGCCCAGGCTATGGCTACACCTTC
CSVEDLQGPGYGYTF
>TRBD1|NA|TRBV6-5|TRBJ2-2
TGTGCCAGCAGCTGGGGACAGGGGGCCGGCGGGGAGCTGTTTTTT
CASSWGQGAGGELFF
>NA|NA|TRBV20-1|TRBJ2-3
TGCAGTGTGACTGAACTGGATACGCAGTATTTT
CSVTELDTQYF
>NA|NA|TRBV18|TRBJ2-3
TGTGCCAGCTCACCAGAGGAAATCACAGATACGCAGTATTTT
CASSPEEITDTQYF
>TRBD1|once|TRBV19|TRBJ1-3
TGTGCCAGTAGTCGGACAGGGGGCTCTGGAAACACCATATATTTT
CASSRTGGSGNTIYF
>TRBD1|NA|TRBV6-6|TRBJ2-2
TGTGCCAGCAGCGACAGGGACACCGGGGAGCTGTTTTTT
CASSDRDTGELFF
>TRBD2|once|TRBV30|TRBJ2-3
TGTGCCTGGAGTGTAGTGGCTAGCGGGGGGCCGCAGTATTTT
CAWSVVASGGPQYF
>TRBD1|NA|TRBV29-1|TRBJ2-6
TGCAGCGTTGATACAGGGGCAGGGGCCAACGTCCTGACTTTC
CSVDTGAGANVLTF
>NA|NA|TRBV5-1|TRBJ2-3
TGCGCCAGCAGCTTAGACTCCAGCACAGATACGCAGTATTTT
CASSLDSSTDTQYF
>TRBD1|NA|TRBV5-1|TRBJ2-1
TGCGCCAGCAGCTTTAGGGACAGGGGCTCCTACAATGAGCAGTTCTTC
CASSFRDRGSYNEQFF